This TCR beta chain derives from a study of blood T cell repertoires in COVID-19. On the study more broadly: Specimens from acute and convalescent COVID-19 originated in the United States, Italy and Spain. The cDNA or gDNA used as material had been derived from T cells, B-cell-depleted T cells, or PBMCs.

Original processing notes: Amplification of reference gene primers was used by the study to estimate nucleated cell counts. Only in-frame clones appear in the TCRdb table, and some are missing; sequencing was by immunoSEQ multiplex PCR. From that table come the V and J calls and clone size; the DNA was used to work out D and trimming. The sample lists approximately 230,000 clones, under 85% occurring once. V lost 1 base and J lost 4; bases outside the gene matches: 12. This CDR3 is 16 amino acids long. Germline V gene sequence: CDR1 SQVTM, CDR2 ANQGSEA. This clonotype originated in a woman aged 40 to 49 with active or convalescent COVID-19. The gene calls are TRBV29-1 and TRBJ1-1, with 7 bases lining up with TRBD1. The specimen sequenced was peripheral blood. The CDR3 loop is CSVEARYRGGPTEAFF. The CDR3 bases are TGCAGCGTTGAAGCCCGCTACAGGGGAGGACCCACTGAAGCTTTCTTT.